These 27 T cell receptor beta chains were all obtained from the same sample, sequenced in a study of cytomegalovirus exposure and HLA in healthy donors. PCR employed 60 Vbeta and 13 Jbeta primers. Only in-frame clones appear in the TCRdb table, and some are missing; sequencing was by immunoSEQ multiplex PCR. The data contain 150,000 to 200,000 clones, roughly 80% of them seen just once; the ten biggest clones take up 1.1% to 1.5%. Material for sequencing was PBMCs. The source of these receptors is a girl between 5 and 17 years old in good health and CMV-seropositive.

This sequence joins TRBV2 and TRBJ1-4; D is possibly TRBD1 (6 bases). Germline values: CDR1 SNHLY, CDR2 FYNNEI. This CDR3 comprises 16 residues. Trimming left V 7 bases short and J 0 bases short, with 15 bases between. The CDR3 here is CASNRDTISTNEKLFF. The CDR3 nucleotides are TGTGCCAGCAATCGGGACACAATTTCAACTAATGAAAAACTGTTTTTT.

The V gene is TRBV7-2, the J gene TRBJ2-5; maybe TRBD1 (5 bases). V was clipped by 2 bases and J by 2 bases, with 9 bases between them. The germline V gene has CDR1 SGHTA and CDR2 FQGNSA. This CDR3 comprises 14 residues. In nucleotides, the CDR3 is TGTGCCAGCAGCTTACAGGGTTATCAAGAGACCCAGTACTTC. Protein product: CASSLQGYQETQYF.

The genes are TRBV23-1 and TRBJ1-3; the match to TRBD1 covers 11 bases. TRBV23-1 belongs to the ORF category, with a function that is uncertain. J was trimmed by 0 bases and V by 11 bases; bases with no gene match: 6. The CDR3 covers 15 residues. The CDR3: CAGQGANYSGNTIYF. The CDR3 region has the DNA TGCGCCGGACAGGGGGCGAACTACTCTGGAAACACCATATATTTT.

The CDR3 coding sequence is TGTGCCAGCAGCTTGGCCGGGACAGAACTCGAGCAGTACTTC. It yields the protein CASSLAGTELEQYF. This sequence joins TRBV5-4 and TRBJ2-5; 7 bases align to TRBD1. TRBJ2-7 explains the end of the DNA better; the J call may be wrong. The CDR3 runs to 14 residues. In germline, CDR1 is SGHNT, CDR2 YYREEE (reference sequence).

The chain combines TRBV18 with TRBJ2-7, with D unclear. V shed 3 bases and J shed 4 bases, with 16 bases lying between them. CDR1 and CDR2 from the germline V gene are KGHSH and LQKENI. The CDR3 contains 15 residues. The CDR3 sequence is CASSPRHARQYEQYF. The CDR3, as DNA: TGTGCCAGCTCACCCAGACATGCAAGACAATACGAGCAGTACTTC.

The gene calls are TRBV5-1 and TRBJ1-2; D might be TRBD1 (6 bases). Trimming stripped 4 bases from V and 2 bases from J, with 21 bases between. Germline CDR1 and CDR2: SGHRS and YFSETQ. The CDR3 has 17 residues. CDR3 bases: TGCGCCAGCAGCCCACGACTGGACAGCTCGGACAACTATGGCTACACCTTC. This sequence encodes CASSPRLDSSDNYGYTF. The complete variable domain, with remaining parts taken from reference TRBV5-1 and TRBJ1-2, reads KAGVTQTPRYLIKTRGQQVTLSCSPISGHRSVSWYQQTPGQGLQFLFEYFSETQRNKGNFPGRFSGRQFSNSRSEMNVSTLELGDSALYLCASSPRLDSSDNYGYTFGSGTRLTVV.

This chain joins TRBV7-3 and TRBJ2-6; 8 nucleotides match TRBD1. The germline gives CDR1 SGHTA, CDR2 FQGTGA. V shed 6 bases and J 4 bases; nucleotides not matched to a gene: 11. This CDR3 has 17 residues. The CDR3 loop reads CASRPSPGQAGANVLTF. As DNA, the CDR3 is TGTGCCAGCAGGCCCTCCCCGGGACAGGCAGGGGCCAACGTCCTGACTTTC.

J is TRBJ2-7 and V is TRBV30; a possible D gene is TRBD1 (5 bases). Per germline, CDR1 GTSNPN and CDR2 SVGIG (reference sequence). This CDR3 is built from 14 residues. Trimming cost V 3 bases and J 0 bases, with 12 bases left between them. Here the CDR3 reads CAWSRVQGSYEQYF. In DNA form, the CDR3 reads TGTGCCTGGAGCCGGGTTCAGGGCTCCTACGAGCAGTACTTC.

The rearrangement uses TRBV7-9 and TRBJ2-1; TRBD2 matches at 9 bases. The junction had 10 bases not matched to a gene; V was cut back by 6 bases and J by 4 bases. This CDR3 is 16 amino acids long. The germline V gene has CDR1 SEHNR and CDR2 FQNEAQ (reference sequence). The CDR3 loop reads CASRVIAGVGYNEQFF. CDR3 nucleotide sequence: TGTGCCAGCAGGGTCATAGCGGGAGTAGGATACAATGAGCAGTTCTTC. The full variable domain, its missing parts supplied by reference TRBV7-9 and TRBJ2-1, is DTGVSQNPRHKITKRGQNVTFRCDPISEHNRLYWYRQTLGQGPEFLTYFQNEAQLEKSRLLSDRFSAERPKGSFSTLEIQRTEQGDSAMYLCASRVIAGVGYNEQFFGPGTRLTVL.

J is TRBJ2-3 and V is TRBV18; 8 bases map to TRBD2. This CDR3 has 17 residues. Germline V CDR1 and CDR2: KGHSH, LQKENI. The trim removed 0 bases at V and 2 bases at J, leaving 7 bases unmatched. CDR3 sequence reads: CASSPPGGAGATDTQYF. The DNA of the CDR3 is TGTGCCAGCTCACCACCGGGAGGAGCGGGAGCCACAGATACGCAGTATTTT.

This chain uses TRBV5-1 with TRBJ2-7, with D perhaps matching TRBD1 (6 bases). The CDR3 is 15 residues long. Germline-derived CDR1 and CDR2 are SGHRS and YFSETQ. V lost 1 base to trimming and J lost 9 bases, with 20 bases between them. In DNA form, the CDR3 reads TGCGCCAGCAGCTTGATGGGGACATCTCCCCCCGGGCAGTACTTC. Protein: CASSLMGTSPPGQYF.

This clone was counted only a few times. The rearrangement uses TRBV5-4 and TRBJ2-7; D might be TRBD2 (6 bases). Trimming took 0 bases from V and 0 from J, leaving 7 bases between them. This CDR3 has 14 residues. Looked up from germline, CDR1 is SGHNT and CDR2 is YYREEE (reference sequence). CDR3 DNA: TGTGCCAGCAGCTTGGAGGACTACTCCTACGAGCAGTACTTC. It encodes CASSLEDYSYEQYF.

The chain carries TRBV7-9 and TRBJ2-7, with 10 positions matching TRBD1. The CDR3 totals 13 residues. The V segment lost 5 bases and the J segment 3 bases; nucleotides outside the gene matches: 1. Germline CDR1 is SEHNR and CDR2 is FQNEAQ (reference sequence). CDR3 loop: CASSRTGGYEQYF. The CDR3 DNA reads TGTGCCAGCAGCCGGACAGGGGGCTACGAGCAGTACTTC.

The chain carries TRBV19 and TRBJ1-2; D gene unclear. CDR3 length: 15 residues. Germline assignment: CDR1 LNHDA and CDR2 SQIVND (reference sequence). V lost 5 bases and J lost 2, with 15 bases in between. The CDR3 is CASSAVAGANYGYTF. CDR3 coding DNA: TGTGCCAGTAGTGCCGTTGCGGGCGCCAACTATGGCTACACCTTC.

The J gene is TRBJ2-1, the V gene TRBV5-4; 9 bases match TRBD1. The length of the CDR3 is 14 residues. Germline loops: CDR1 SGHNT, CDR2 YYREEE (reference sequence). J gave up 6 bases and V 4 bases, and 5 bases lay outside the gene matches. CDR3 bases: TGTGCCAGCAGCCATATGACAGGGGGCAATGAGCAGTTCTTC. This codes for CASSHMTGGNEQFF. The variable domain in full, completed from reference TRBV5-4 and TRBJ2-1, reads ETGVTQSPTHLIKTRGQQVTLRCSSQSGHNTVSWYQQALGQGPQFIFQYYREEENGRGNFPPRFSGLQFPNYSSELNVNALELDDSALYLCASSHMTGGNEQFFGPGTRLTVL.

V usage is TRBV2 and J usage is TRBJ2-7; 11 bases are a match to TRBD2. The germline V gene encodes CDR1 SNHLY and CDR2 FYNNEI. The CDR3 contains 15 residues. V shed 5 bases, J shed 4 bases, and the junction held 7 bases outside the gene matches. The chain's CDR3 is CASSLLAGVSYEQYF. The CDR3, as DNA: TGTGCCAGCAGTTTACTAGCGGGAGTATCATACGAGCAGTACTTC.

This chain uses TRBV5-5 with TRBJ1-2; 7 positions match TRBD1. The V and J ends lost 0 bases and 2 bases, in that order; junction bases with no gene match: 4. CDR3 size: 15 residues. Germline assignment: CDR1 SGHKS and CDR2 YYEKEE (reference sequence). This CDR3 is CASSLGAGGNYGYTF. CDR3 nucleotides: TGTGCCAGCAGCTTGGGGGCAGGGGGAAACTATGGCTACACCTTC.

This rearrangement joins TRBV18 to TRBJ2-7, with no clear D. Trimming pared 1 base from V and 1 base from J, leaving 8 bases between. Germline V lookup: CDR1 KGHSH, CDR2 LQKENI. The CDR3 contains 14 residues. CDR3 loop: CASSPLAGSYEQYF. Written as DNA, the CDR3 is TGTGCCAGCTCACCACTGGCAGGATCCTACGAGCAGTACTTC. The variable domain in full, completed from reference TRBV18 and TRBJ2-7, reads NAGVMQNPRHLVRRRGQEARLRCSPMKGHSHVYWYRQLPEEGLKFMVYLQKENIIDESGMPKERFSAEFPKEGPSILRIQQVVRGDSAAYFCASSPLAGSYEQYFGPGTRLTVT.

The chain combines TRBV6-5 with TRBJ2-7; 10 bases align to TRBD2. Trimming removed 5 bases from V and 1 base from J; junction bases left unmatched: 2. The germline V gene has CDR1 MNHEY and CDR2 SVGAGI. This CDR3 has 14 residues. The CDR3 DNA follows: TGTGCCAGCAGTCGACTAGCGGGTTCCTACGAGCAGTACTTC. This encodes CASSRLAGSYEQYF.

The chain is built from TRBV5-4 and TRBJ2-1; the D gene is possibly TRBD1 (6 bases). Trimming stripped 10 bases from V and 9 bases from J, with 14 bases between. The CDR3 consists of 11 residues. The germline gives CDR1 SGHNT, CDR2 YYREEE (reference sequence). For the CDR3, the DNA is TGTGCCGGGCAAGTAGGGGGTGAGCAGTTCTTC. Protein sequence: CAGQVGGEQFF.

The rearrangement joins TRBV19 to TRBJ2-5, with unresolved D. The CDR3 extends over 14 amino acids. Deletions cut 1 base from V and 3 bases from J, with 9 bases between. Germline CDR1 LNHDA, CDR2 SQIVND (reference sequence). The CDR3 bases are TGTGCCAGTAGTATAGCACAGAATAAAGAGACCCAGTACTTC. Amino acids: CASSIAQNKETQYF.

The chain has TRBV19 and TRBJ1-5; possible D gene TRBD1, 6 bases. V was pared by 9 bases and J by 0 bases, with 12 bases between. This CDR3 region has 14 residues. From germline, CDR1 is LNHDA and CDR2 SQIVND (reference sequence). CDR3 sequence reads: CASRQVASNQPQHF. The CDR3 region has the DNA TGTGCCAGCAGACAGGTCGCTAGCAATCAGCCCCAGCATTTT.

This clone was observed a handful of times. The rearrangement uses TRBV7-9 and TRBJ1-2; D might be TRBD1 (6 bases). CDR1 and CDR2 (germline): SEHNR, FQNEAQ (reference sequence). The V gene lost 5 bases and the J gene lost 5 bases, with 18 bases spanning the gap. The CDR3 is 15 residues long. CDR3 DNA sequence: TGTGCCAGCAGCCGCGGGGGAGGGGGGCGATATGGCTACACCTTC. It is translated as CASSRGGGGRYGYTF.

This chain uses TRBV5-1 with TRBJ2-2, with 9 bases that match TRBD2. The V gene end was trimmed by 2 bases and the J gene end by 6 bases; junction bases not matched to a gene: 8. This CDR3 is built from 16 residues. Per the germline V gene, CDR1 is SGHRS and CDR2 is YFSETQ. The CDR3: CASSLIAGVSPGELFF. CDR3 DNA: TGCGCCAGCAGCTTAATAGCGGGAGTCTCCCCCGGGGAGCTGTTTTTT.

This clone has just one count. This chain uses TRBV5-6 with TRBJ2-7, with D uncertain. The CDR3 length is 13 residues. Germline lookup yields CDR1 SGHDT and CDR2 YYEEEE. V lost 2 bases, J lost 0 bases, and 6 bases lay in between. The CDR3 coding sequence is TGTGCCAGCAGCTTACAGTCCTCCTACGAGCAGTACTTC. Translation: CASSLQSSYEQYF.

The J gene is TRBJ2-7, the V gene TRBV10-3; 9 bases line up with TRBD2. V lost 3 bases to trimming and J lost 4 bases; unmatched junction nucleotides: 4. Per germline, CDR1 ENHRY and CDR2 SYGVKD. The CDR3 sequence is 14 residues long. The CDR3 DNA sequence: TGTGCCATCAGTGACCCTAGCGGGGTATACGAGCAGTACTTC. This sequence encodes CAISDPSGVYEQYF.

This clone has a single count. The chain employs TRBV30 and TRBJ2-7; TRBD1 matches 10 bases. Germline loops: CDR1 GTSNPN, CDR2 SVGIG (reference sequence). CDR3 length: 14 amino acids. J gave up 2 bases and V 4 bases, and 5 bases lay outside the gene matches. CDR3 DNA: TGTGCCTGGAAGGGGGACAGGGGAGCCTACGAGCAGTACTTC. This encodes CAWKGDRGAYEQYF. The variable domain in full, with the rest retrieved from reference TRBV30 and TRBJ2-7, is SQTIHQWPATLVQPVGSPLSLECTVEGTSNPNLYWYRQAAGRGLQLLFYSVGIGQISSEVPQNLSASRPQDRQFILSSKKLLLSDSGFYLCAWKGDRGAYEQYFGPGTRLTVT.